This T cell receptor beta chain is drawn from a study of blood T cell repertoires in COVID-19. Study background: Sites in the United States, Italy and Spain provided acute and convalescent COVID-19 samples. Nucleic acid was either cDNA or gDNA, and it came from T cells, B-cell-depleted T cells, or PBMCs.

CDR1 and CDR2 from the germline V gene are LGHDT and YNNKEL (reference sequence). V was clipped by 6 bases and J by 6 bases, with 13 bases between them. This CDR3 is built from 13 residues. The authors' processing: Counts of nucleated cells, estimated from reference gene primer amplification, were obtained. Assay: immunoSEQ multiplex PCR; the TCRdb copy retains only in-frame clones and omits some. Clonal size and the V and J genes are those of that table, whereas D and trimming came from the DNA. The sample includes tens of thousands of clones, about 90% of them seen just once. The rearrangement links TRBV3-1 (or the pseudogene TRBV3-2) to TRBJ2-3; D gene ambiguous. The specimen was peripheral blood. The source of this sequence is a woman older than 75 with acute or convalescent COVID-19. The CDR3 region has the DNA TGTGCCAGCAGTCCCGTAGTAGCCGATACGCAGTATTTT. Amino acids: CASSPVVADTQYF.